Presented here are 14 T cell receptor beta chains from one specimen sequenced in a study of glioma-infiltrating T cells. The iRepertoire nested amplicon-rescue multiplex PCR amplified TCR alpha and beta CDR3s from RNA. TCRdb reanalysed the multiplex PCR reads using MiXCR and keeps one entry per CDR3 protein. The table records a few hundred thousand distinct CDR3 sequences, 35% to 45% of them present only once. The sequencing input was glioma tissue, nonneoplastic brain tissue, or PBMCs (not recorded which). Source of these receptors: a human donor with low-grade glioma or glioblastoma, undergoing nonglioma brain surgery, or in good health (not recorded which).

This clonotype was counted a few times. The chain has TRBV15 and TRBJ1-4; D perhaps matches TRBD1 (6 bases). The ends were cut back, 2 bases at V and 3 bases at J, with 13 bases in the middle. The germline V gene encodes CDR1 LNHNV and CDR2 YYDKDF (reference sequence). The CDR3 has 16 residues. The CDR3: CATSRFGTRANEKLFF. The CDR3 DNA reads TGTGCCACCAGCAGATTCGGGACACGCGCTAATGAAAAACTGTTTTTT.

This rearrangement joins TRBV4-1 to TRBJ2-7; 8 bases match TRBD2. Losses at the gene ends were 1 base for V and 6 bases for J; bases not matched to a gene: 8. Germline CDR1 MGHRA, CDR2 YSYEKL. The CDR3 contains 15 residues. The CDR3 sequence: CASSQAGLELREQYF. As DNA, the CDR3 is TGCGCCAGCAGCCAAGCGGGACTAGAATTACGCGAGCAGTACTTC.

The CDR3: CASSRSWDGYTF. The DNA for the CDR3 is TGTGCCAGCAGTCGAAGTTGGGATGGCTACACCTTC. This chain links TRBV12-3 or TRBV12-4 with TRBJ1-2, with no clear D. This CDR3 comprises 12 residues. Trimming shortened V by 5 bases and J by 6 bases, and 10 bases separated the two germline ends.

Of note for this clonotype: At one of its ends the junction is not consistent with the germline gene, which may arise from a read error. The chain couples TRBV28 to TRBJ2-5; D possibly corresponds to TRBD1 (5 bases). This CDR3 has 14 amino acids. CDR1 is MDHEN, CDR2 SYDVKM, per germline. CDR3 nucleotide sequence: TGTGCCAGCAGTCCCGGACGACAGATAGAGATCCAGTACTTC. Its translation: CASSPGRQIEIQYF.

The chain recombines TRBV4-2 with TRBJ2-3; possibly TRBD2 for D (6 bases). Germline lookup yields CDR1 LGHNA and CDR2 YNFKEQ. The germline V and J ends were trimmed by 0 bases and 2 bases, with 18 bases remaining between them. CDR3 length equals 18 residues. DNA of the CDR3: TGTGCCAGCAGCCAAGAATCATGGGAAGTAGCGGACACAGATACGCAGTATTTT. Its protein is CASSQESWEVADTDTQYF.

This clonotype was detected once. V usage is TRBV7-3 and J usage is TRBJ2-2; 11 bases are shared with TRBD2. V lost 5 bases, J lost 0 bases, and 2 bases stayed unmatched. The germline CDR1 and CDR2 sequences are SGHTA and FQGTGA. The CDR3 has 16 amino acids. CDR3 DNA: TGTGCCAGCAGCCTGACTAGCGGGACGAACACCGGGGAGCTGTTTTTT. It is translated as CASSLTSGTNTGELFF.

Worth noting for this clonotype: A single base separates this from a much larger clone, so it may be a read error. The CDR3 protein is CASSQYRGPATEAFF. CDR3 bases: TGTGCCAGCAGCCAGTACAGGGGGCCCGCCACTGAAGCTTTCTTT. This sequence joins TRBV4-2 and TRBJ1-1, with 9 nucleotides matching TRBD1. CDR1 LGHNA and CDR2 YNFKEQ come from the germline V gene. CDR3 size: 15 residues. The V segment lost 3 bases and the J segment 4 bases; nucleotides outside the gene matches: 6.

This clonotype appeared a few times. V is TRBV28 and J is TRBJ2-1, with D unclear. CDR1 and CDR2 from the germline V gene are MDHEN and SYDVKM. The CDR3 length is 12 residues. Trimming took 5 bases from V and 9 from J, leaving 11 bases between them. The CDR3 DNA reads as TGTGCCAGCAGTCCTACTGTAGGTGAGCAGTTCTTC. Protein: CASSPTVGEQFF.

Details on this clonotype: Since a much larger clone is just one base distant, this may be a read error. This chain connects TRBV6-2 or TRBV6-3 to TRBJ1-2; 9 bases align to TRBD1. The germline V gene has CDR1 MNHEY and CDR2 SVGEGT. The trim removed 5 bases at V and 5 bases at J, leaving 0 bases unmatched. The CDR3 covers 12 residues. In nucleotides, the CDR3 is TGTGCCAGCAGTGACAGGGGGTATGGCTACACCTTC. Translated: CASSDRGYGYTF.

This clonotype was counted only a few times. The chain joins TRBV20-1 to TRBJ2-1; the D is unclear. V was trimmed by 3 bases and J by 4 bases, leaving 10 bases between them. Germline values: CDR1 DFQATT, CDR2 SNEGSKA (reference sequence). There are 13 residues in the CDR3. The CDR3 loop is CSASNRMYNEQFF. The CDR3 DNA reads as TGCAGTGCTAGCAACCGAATGTACAATGAGCAGTTCTTC.

The chain uses TRBV2 and TRBJ1-5; D is unclear. Germline CDR1 SNHLY, CDR2 FYNNEI. The CDR3 sequence is 16 residues long. The V gene lost 1 base and the J gene lost 0 bases, with 10 bases spanning the gap. The CDR3 nucleotides are TGTGCCAGCAGTGAAGTGGAGCATTATAGCAATCAGCCCCAGCATTTT. Translating gives CASSEVEHYSNQPQHF.

This chain links TRBV20-1 with TRBJ2-2; D is perhaps TRBD2 (5 bases). This CDR3 has 13 amino acids. V dropped 5 bases and J dropped 0 bases, with 7 bases sitting between them. Germline V gene lookup returns CDR1 DFQATT and CDR2 SNEGSKA (reference sequence). The chain's CDR3 is CSAAGANTGELFF. The CDR3 DNA follows: TGCAGTGCTGCCGGGGCGAACACCGGGGAGCTGTTTTTT.

This sequence joins TRBV6-2 or TRBV6-3 and TRBJ2-5, with D uncertain. V was shortened by 0 bases and J by 5 bases, with 16 bases between the two germline ends. This CDR3 region has 16 residues. CDR1 is MNHEY and CDR2 is SVGEGT in the germline V gene. The CDR3 spells CASSYSKRIYRETQYF. CDR3 in DNA: TGTGCCAGCAGTTACTCGAAACGAATCTACCGGGAGACCCAGTACTTC.

In the case of this clonotype: Relative to the germline gene, one junction end is altered; a read error may explain this. V usage is TRBV20-1 and J usage is TRBJ2-5; 9 bases agree with TRBD2. The germline V gene encodes CDR1 DFQATT and CDR2 SNEGSKA (reference sequence). The CDR3 spans 17 residues. The CDR3 DNA reads TGCAGTGCTAGGCTGGCGGGAGGGCGCCGGCCCCAAAAGACCCAGTACTTC. This translates into CSARLAGGRRPQKTQYF.